This passage covers 13 T cell receptor beta chains from one sample sequenced in a study of T cell repertoires in aging, cancer and after chemotherapy. The template was genomic DNA from peripheral blood, not RNA. Multiplex touch-down PCR with TRB-A/B primers amplified rearranged V-D-J TRB sequences. TCRdb used MiXCR to reprocess the multiplex PCR reads, holding one entry per CDR3 protein. The sample lists about 6,400 distinct CDR3 sequences; roughly a fifth were seen once. Sequencing was done on a sample of blood. Receptors were obtained from a human donor with a blood cancer.

This clonotype is termed medium-sized (0.01 to 0.1%). J is TRBJ2-3 and V is TRBV27; 9 bases line up with TRBD1. V lost 2 bases and J lost 4; bases outside the gene matches: 4. Germline-derived CDR1 and CDR2 are MNHEY and SMNVEV (reference sequence). The CDR3 loop spans 15 amino acids. The chain's CDR3 is CASSLIQGASDTQYF. In DNA, the CDR3 is TGTGCCAGCAGTTTAATACAGGGGGCTTCAGATACGCAGTATTTT.

The V call is TRBV12-3 or TRBV12-4, the J call TRBJ1-1; possible D gene TRBD1, 6 bases. Trimming took off 7 bases at V and 1 base at J, with 16 bases between the two ends. The CDR3 covers 15 residues. This CDR3 is CASTLPTGRNTEAFF. The CDR3 coding sequence is TGTGCCAGCACCCTACCCACAGGGAGGAACACTGAAGCTTTCTTT.

This clonotype is classed as medium-sized. The V call is TRBV5-5, the J call TRBJ2-3, with 8 bases that match TRBD2. J lost 2 bases, V lost 7 bases, and 9 bases had no gene match. This CDR3 contains 15 residues. Germline V gene data show CDR1 as SGHKS and CDR2 as YYEKEE (reference sequence). The CDR3 spells CASPGGGGATDTQYF. The CDR3 DNA reads TGTGCCAGCCCCGGGGGGGGGGGGGCCACAGATACGCAGTATTTT.

This clonotype qualifies as medium-sized. The chain links TRBV6-2 or TRBV6-3 to TRBJ2-1; TRBD2 agrees at 7 bases. V lost 4 bases, J lost 3 bases, and 6 bases stayed unmatched. The germline gives CDR1 MNHEY, CDR2 SVGEGT. The CDR3 totals 15 residues. CDR3 nucleotide sequence: TGTGCCAGCAGTTCCTGGGGACTATACTACAATGAGCAGTTCTTC. Protein product: CASSSWGLYYNEQFF.

This chain links TRBV7-9 with TRBJ2-2; D might be TRBD1 (5 bases). V was cut by 11 bases and J by 10 bases, with 20 bases left in between. This CDR3 region has 13 residues. Germline V gives CDR1 SEHNR, CDR2 FQNEAQ (reference sequence). CDR3 loop: CAGDRLGITELFF. CDR3 coding DNA: TGTGCCGGAGACAGACTGGGCATAACGGAGCTGTTTTTT.

By its share, this clonotype is medium-sized. The chain joins TRBV27 to TRBJ2-7; D gene unclear. The CDR3 has 13 amino acids. V lost 4 bases, J lost 2 bases, and 9 bases lay in between. Germline lookup yields CDR1 MNHEY and CDR2 SMNVEV (reference sequence). Here the CDR3 reads CASSYAPTYEQYF. The CDR3 nucleotides read TGTGCCAGCAGTTACGCACCAACCTACGAGCAGTACTTC.

This clonotype is medium-sized. The V and J genes are TRBV6-1 and TRBJ2-3; D tentatively reads TRBD1 or TRBD2 (5 bases each). Germline V gene sequence: CDR1 MNHNS, CDR2 SASEGT. This CDR3 region has 16 residues. V was trimmed by 7 bases and J by 1 base, leaving 18 bases between them. For the CDR3, the DNA is TGTGCCAGCAAAGCCGGGGCAGGACTTGGCACAGATACGCAGTATTTT. This sequence encodes CASKAGAGLGTDTQYF.

This clonotype is classed as medium-sized (0.01 to 0.1%). The V call is TRBV27, the J call TRBJ2-2; no firm D call. CDR1 is MNHEY, CDR2 SMNVEV, per germline (reference sequence). Trimming shortened V by 5 bases and J by 2 bases, and 9 bases separated the two germline ends. The CDR3 consists of 14 residues. The CDR3 here is CASSARSNTGELFF. The CDR3 bases are TGTGCCAGCAGTGCTCGTAGTAACACCGGGGAGCTGTTTTTT.

The chain joins TRBV5-1 to TRBJ1-2; no clear D gene. The CDR3 runs to 15 residues. V was clipped by 0 bases and J by 4 bases, with 13 bases between them. Germline lookup yields CDR1 SGHRS and CDR2 YFSETQ. The CDR3 is CASSLEQPRSYGYTF. In DNA, the CDR3 is TGCGCCAGCAGCTTGGAACAGCCGAGATCCTATGGCTACACCTTC.

This clonotype qualifies as medium-sized (0.01 to 0.1%). This rearrangement joins TRBV7-2 to TRBJ2-3; tentatively, D is TRBD1 (5 bases). Germline assignment: CDR1 SGHTA and CDR2 FQGNSA. CDR3 size: 12 residues. V dropped 7 bases and J dropped 9 bases, with 14 bases sitting between them. CDR3 in amino acids: CASKQDAGTQYF. Written as DNA, the CDR3 is TGTGCCAGCAAACAAGACGCAGGGACGCAGTATTTT.

The chain recombines TRBV5-1 with TRBJ1-4; D uncertain. V was clipped by 4 bases and J by 0 bases, with 7 bases between them. The CDR3 consists of 14 residues. Germline CDR1 is SGHRS and CDR2 is YFSETQ. The CDR3 nucleotides are TGCGCCAGCAGCCTAGAAGCAACTAATGAAAAACTGTTTTTT. It encodes CASSLEATNEKLFF.

This clonotype was detected only a few times. The chain uses TRBV5-1 and TRBJ2-5; either TRBD1 or TRBD2 may fit D (6 bases each). Germline V gene lookup returns CDR1 SGHRS and CDR2 YFSETQ. The CDR3 spans 17 residues. V was shortened by 5 bases and J by 5 bases, with 25 bases between the two germline ends. The DNA of the CDR3 is TGCGCCAGCAGAACTTCCGGGGGCTTGGTGGGTTGGGAGACCCAGTACTTC. Translating it yields CASRTSGGLVGWETQYF.

This clonotype occurred a few times. The chain carries TRBV28 and TRBJ1-3; 8 nucleotides match TRBD1. CDR1 is MDHEN, CDR2 SYDVKM, per germline. This CDR3 contains 16 residues. J lost 1 base, V lost 5 bases, and 7 bases had no gene match. CDR3 residues: CASSPPGTGSGNTIYF. CDR3 DNA: TGTGCCAGCAGTCCCCCCGGGACAGGATCTGGAAACACCATATATTTT.